These 28 T cell receptor beta chains were all obtained from the same sample, sequenced in a study of shared clonotypes between healthy human individuals. Using immunoSEQ multiplex PCR, the repertoire was profiled, and TCRdb retains in-frame clones only, with some absent. The table has roughly 2.5 million clones, around nine tenths seen once; the top ten hold around 0.14%. Sequencing was done on a sample of naive CD4+ T cells sorted from blood. Subset indicated: CD45RA+ positively selected. All receptors come from a young man in good health.

In regard to this clone: Other nucleotide sequences from this sample produce the same CDR3. J is TRBJ2-7 and V is TRBV6-5; D is possibly TRBD1 (6 bases). V lost 6 bases to trimming and J lost 6 bases, with 9 bases between them. Germline V lookup: CDR1 MNHEY, CDR2 SVGAGI. This CDR3 is built from 11 residues. The CDR3 coding sequence is TGTGCCAGCAGCGAAGGGGGCGAGCAGTACTTC. Amino acid sequence: CASSEGGEQYF.

This chain uses TRBV5-1 with TRBJ2-5; 8 positions match TRBD2. The CDR3 extends over 13 amino acids. The V and J ends lost 9 bases and 8 bases, in that order; junction bases with no gene match: 12. Germline CDR1 SGHRS, CDR2 YFSETQ. The CDR3 protein is CANRRGDWCTQYF. The CDR3, as DNA: TGCGCCAACCGGCGGGGGGACTGGTGTACCCAGTACTTC.

The rearrangement uses TRBV19 and TRBJ1-2, with no clear D. Germline V gene data show CDR1 as LNHDA and CDR2 as SQIVND (reference sequence). Deletions cut 6 bases from V and 0 bases from J, with 11 bases between. The CDR3 consists of 14 residues. In nucleotides, the CDR3 is TGTGCCAGTAGCCTAATGATAGCTAACTATGGCTACACCTTC. Its translation is CASSLMIANYGYTF.

V is TRBV28 and J is TRBJ1-2; D not certain. Germline CDR1 MDHEN, CDR2 SYDVKM. V was cut by 5 bases and J by 8 bases, with 15 bases left in between. The CDR3 is 13 amino acids. CDR3 DNA: TGTGCCAGCAGTCTACTTATGGGCAGGGGCTACACCTTC. Protein: CASSLLMGRGYTF.

This sequence joins TRBV15 and TRBJ2-5; TRBD2 matches at 9 bases. CDR1 LNHNV and CDR2 YYDKDF come from the germline V gene (reference sequence). This CDR3 comprises 14 residues. Trimming took 3 bases from V and 1 from J; bases not matched to a gene: 0. The CDR3 is CATSRGLAQETQYF. The CDR3 nucleotides are TGTGCCACCAGCAGGGGACTAGCCCAAGAGACCCAGTACTTC.

V usage is TRBV6-1 and J usage is TRBJ2-7; 10 nucleotides align to TRBD2. This CDR3 is 14 amino acids long. Trimming at V came to 8 bases and at J to 3 bases, leaving 7 bases not matched to a gene. CDR1 and CDR2 (germline): MNHNS, SASEGT. The CDR3 bases are TGTGCCAGCGGGAAAGCGGGGGGGCTCTACGAGCAGTACTTC. Translated: CASGKAGGLYEQYF.

The chain joins TRBV2 to TRBJ1-4; a possible D gene is TRBD1 (5 bases). V was pared by 8 bases and J by 4 bases, with 14 bases between. CDR3 size: 14 residues. Germline lookup yields CDR1 SNHLY and CDR2 FYNNEI. The CDR3 protein is CASQWGSNNEKLFF. Here the CDR3 DNA reads TGTGCCAGCCAATGGGGCTCCAATAATGAAAAACTGTTTTTT.

The chain has TRBV6-1 and TRBJ2-3, with 9 bases lining up with TRBD2. The junction had 14 bases not matched to a gene; V was cut back by 4 bases and J by 0 bases. CDR3 length equals 19 residues. The germline V gene encodes CDR1 MNHNS and CDR2 SASEGT. The CDR3 DNA follows: TGTGCCAGCAGTGCCCGAGGGGAAAGACTAGCGGCTAGCACAGATACGCAGTATTTT. It encodes CASSARGERLAASTDTQYF.

The chain employs TRBV5-5 and TRBJ1-1; D remains unclear. V was pared by 5 bases and J by 5 bases, with 13 bases between. Looked up from germline, CDR1 is SGHKS and CDR2 is YYEKEE (reference sequence). The CDR3 is made up of 13 amino acids. The CDR3 protein is CASRLISRTEAFF. The CDR3 nucleotides are TGTGCCAGCAGGCTCATTTCAAGGACTGAAGCTTTCTTT.

This chain connects TRBV4-3 to TRBJ2-1; D not certain. The CDR3 extends over 13 amino acids. The germline CDR1 and CDR2 sequences are LGHNA and YSLEER. V lost 2 bases to trimming and J lost 9 bases, with 11 bases between them. The CDR3 sequence: CASSQPTVGEQFF. CDR3 nucleotide sequence: TGCGCCAGCAGCCAACCGACTGTCGGTGAGCAGTTCTTC.

The J gene is TRBJ2-7, the V gene TRBV6-1; TRBD2 aligns across 7 bases. J lost 3 bases, V lost 5 bases, and 1 base had no gene match. CDR3 length: 12 amino acids. The germline V gene has CDR1 MNHNS and CDR2 SASEGT. The CDR3 loop reads CASSWGGYEQYF. The CDR3 DNA reads as TGTGCCAGCAGTTGGGGGGGCTACGAGCAGTACTTC.

This chain uses TRBV15 with TRBJ1-1, with D possibly TRBD1 on 5 matching bases. This CDR3 is 14 amino acids long. Germline assignment: CDR1 LNHNV and CDR2 YYDKDF (reference sequence). V was shortened by 4 bases and J by 0 bases, with 9 bases between the two germline ends. The CDR3 nucleotides are TGTGCCACCAGCATGCAGGGCATGAACACTGAAGCTTTCTTT. It is translated as CATSMQGMNTEAFF.

The rearrangement joins TRBV30 to TRBJ1-4; D is perhaps TRBD1 (5 bases). The germline CDR1 and CDR2 sequences are GTSNPN and SVGIG (reference sequence). CDR3 length: 13 amino acids. The germline V and J ends were trimmed by 4 bases and 3 bases, with 9 bases remaining between them. The DNA for the CDR3 is TGTGCCTGGAACCGGGGCCCTAATGAAAAACTGTTTTTT. Protein product: CAWNRGPNEKLFF.

The CDR3 loop reads CASSIGRAYGYTF. The CDR3 nucleotides read TGTGCCAGCAGTATCGGACGGGCGTATGGCTACACCTTC. The chain recombines TRBV28 with TRBJ1-2; no definite D call. Germline V gene data show CDR1 as MDHEN and CDR2 as SYDVKM. CDR3 length: 13 amino acids. Trimming took off 5 bases at V and 5 bases at J, with 12 bases between the two ends.

The V gene is TRBV7-2, the J gene TRBJ1-1; D is possibly TRBD1 (5 bases). Germline V CDR1 and CDR2: SGHTA, FQGNSA. CDR3 length: 16 amino acids. Between the trimmed V and J ends, which lost 0 bases and 0 bases, there was a span of 11 bases. CDR3 DNA: TGTGCCAGCAGCTTAGCAGGGGTCGGAGTGAACACTGAAGCTTTCTTT. Translated, it gives CASSLAGVGVNTEAFF.

The V gene is TRBV6-5, the J gene TRBJ1-1, with TRBD1 matching over 8 bases. There are 15 residues in the CDR3. V dropped 5 bases and J dropped 7; count of bases not matched to a gene: 12. Germline V gives CDR1 MNHEY, CDR2 SVGAGI. The CDR3 loop reads CASSPRNRGLGEAFF. CDR3 nucleotide sequence: TGTGCCAGCAGTCCCCGGAACAGGGGGTTGGGTGAAGCTTTCTTT.

The chain carries TRBV5-1 and TRBJ2-5; 13 nucleotides align to TRBD2. V trimming: 0 bases; J trimming: 5 bases; junction bases outside the gene matches: 4. CDR3 length: 16 residues. Germline V gene data show CDR1 as SGHRS and CDR2 as YFSETQ. CDR3 amino acids: CASSLVTSGGAETQYF. The CDR3 DNA reads TGCGCCAGCAGCTTGGTTACTAGCGGGGGGGCCGAGACCCAGTACTTC.

The DNA of the CDR3 is TGCGCCAGCAGCTTGGAAAGGGATGAGCAGTTCTTC. Protein product: CASSLERDEQFF. The rearrangement links TRBV5-1 to TRBJ2-1; D is ambiguous. Germline loops: CDR1 SGHRS, CDR2 YFSETQ. V dropped 0 bases and J dropped 8 bases, with 6 bases sitting between them. The CDR3 sequence is 12 residues long.

Regarding this clone: The junction shows a germline mismatch at one end, possibly a read error. The chain links TRBV19 to TRBJ2-7; TRBD1 might be the D (7 bases). The CDR3 has 13 residues. Germline loops: CDR1 LNHDA, CDR2 SQIVND (reference sequence). As DNA, the CDR3 is TGTGCCAGTAGTGTCAATCTCGACAGGGAGGTGGACTTC. Its translation: CASSVNLDREVDF. Drawing the rest from reference TRBV19 and TRBJ2-7, the complete variable domain is DGGITQSPKYLFRKEGQNVTLSCEQNLNHDAMYWYRQDPGQGLRLIYYSQIVNDFQKGDIAEGYSVSREKKESFPLTVTSAQKNPTAFYLCASSVNLDREVDFGPGTRLTVT.

This clone was counted a few times. This chain links TRBV7-9 with TRBJ1-1; D gene unclear. The CDR3 length is 11 residues. The V end lost 8 bases, the J end lost 6 bases, and 10 bases lay between the germline ends. Germline lookup yields CDR1 SEHNR and CDR2 FQNEAQ (reference sequence). The CDR3, as DNA: TGTGCCAGCGACTGGGAATCTGAAGCTTTCTTT. It is translated as CASDWESEAFF.

A note on this clone: Distinct nucleotide sequences in the sample also encode this CDR3. This chain uses TRBV19 with TRBJ1-6, with 9 bases matching TRBD1. V trimming: 5 bases; J trimming: 6 bases; junction bases outside the gene matches: 5. The V gene's germline CDR1 is LNHDA and CDR2 SQIVND (reference sequence). The CDR3 spans 15 residues. CDR3 residues: CASSVGQGVNSPLHF. CDR3 nucleotide sequence: TGTGCCAGTAGTGTGGGACAGGGTGTTAATTCACCCCTCCACTTT.

Here the CDR3 reads CASSVGGEPLDEQFF. In DNA, the CDR3 is TGTGCCAGCAGCGTAGGGGGGGAGCCCCTCGATGAGCAGTTCTTC. The J gene is TRBJ2-1, the V gene TRBV9; possibly TRBD2 for D (6 bases). V lost 0 bases and J 8 bases, leaving 15 bases between the germline ends. CDR3 length equals 15 residues. The germline gives CDR1 SGDLS, CDR2 YYNGEE.

For this clone: The same CDR3 also results from other DNA sequences found in this sample. The chain uses TRBV27 and TRBJ2-7; no definite D call. Trimming took off 6 bases at V and 2 bases at J, with 5 bases between the two ends. The CDR3 sequence is 11 residues long. Germline CDR1 MNHEY, CDR2 SMNVEV (reference sequence). Written as DNA, the CDR3 is TGTGCCAGCAGGTCCACCTACGAGCAGTACTTC. The encoded protein is CASRSTYEQYF.

The chain joins TRBV19 to TRBJ2-7; 10 bases match TRBD1. Trimming removed 0 bases from V and 4 bases from J; junction bases left unmatched: 3. CDR1 is LNHDA and CDR2 is SQIVND in the germline V gene (reference sequence). This CDR3 region has 15 residues. Written as DNA, the CDR3 is TGTGCCAGTAGTATAGATGGGACAGGGGTATACGAGCAGTACTTC. As protein: CASSIDGTGVYEQYF.

This chain links TRBV5-8 with TRBJ2-7; 7 bases line up with TRBD1. Germline CDR1 and CDR2: SGHTS and YDEGEE. Trimming removed 0 bases from V and 5 bases from J; junction bases left unmatched: 11. The CDR3 covers 16 residues. The CDR3 bases are TGTGCCAGCAGCTTGGCTAGGGGGCCGATTATCCACGAGCAGTACTTC. As protein: CASSLARGPIIHEQYF. Supplemented by reference TRBV5-8 and TRBJ2-7, the full variable domain reads EAGVTQSPTHLIKTRGQQATLRCSPISGHTSVYWYQQALGLGLQFLLWYDEGEERNRGNFPPRFSGRQFPNYSSELNVNALELEDSALYLCASSLARGPIIHEQYFGPGTRLTVT.

This clone was counted once. The CDR3 DNA is TGTGCCAGCATTCAGTGGGACAACTACGAGCAGTACTTC. As protein: CASIQWDNYEQYF. This chain uses TRBV6-6 with TRBJ2-7, with TRBD1 as a possible D gene (6 bases). Germline assignment: CDR1 MNHNY and CDR2 SVGAGI (reference sequence). V shed 7 bases and J shed 3 bases, with 13 bases lying between them. There are 13 residues in the CDR3.

V is TRBV30 and J is TRBJ2-7, with TRBD1 identical over 8 bases. This CDR3 is 15 amino acids long. Per the germline V gene, CDR1 is GTSNPN and CDR2 is SVGIG (reference sequence). The trim removed 3 bases at V and 0 bases at J, leaving 7 bases unmatched. The CDR3: CAWRDDRGDSYEQYF. The CDR3 DNA is TGTGCCTGGAGGGACGACAGGGGCGACTCCTACGAGCAGTACTTC.

This chain uses TRBV5-8 with TRBJ2-5, with a weak D call TRBD2 (6 bases). The CDR3 spans 13 residues. The germline V gene encodes CDR1 SGHTS and CDR2 YDEGEE. Trimming cost V 4 bases and J 7 bases, with 14 bases left between them. Here the CDR3 DNA reads TGTGCCAGCAGCCCCCGACTAGTGGGGACCCAGTACTTC. Protein: CASSPRLVGTQYF.